What follows is one T cell receptor (beta chain) and its context. Antigen: not known. The CDR3 is made up of 13 amino acids. The V gene's germline CDR1 is SQVTM and CDR2 ANQGSEA. Trimming left V 1 base short and J 11 bases short, with 17 bases between. In the authors' methods: There were no quality scores in the junction-only immunoSEQ sequences, so filtering differed. Sequencing was performed with immunoSEQ multiplex PCR; in TCRdb, only in-frame clones are kept and a portion is missing. That table gives V, J and clone size, and the DNA gave D and trimming. Here the sample spans around 2.5 million clones, roughly 93% being singletons. These data belong to a study of shared clonotypes between healthy human individuals. At the level of the study: Per donor, three plates held CD4 naive cells, three held CD4 memory, two held CD8 naive and one held CD8 memory.

Study conclusions and caveats: Across subsets, estimated richness was generally greater for naive than for memory populations.

Sequenced input: naive CD4+ T cells from PBMCs. Subset given: CD45RA+ positively selected. The V and J genes are TRBV29-1 and TRBJ1-1, with a weak D call TRBD1 (5 bases). This receptor was taken from a man aged 18 to 30 in good health. Some clones in this sample may be carry-over from other donors' samples. The CDR3 DNA is TGCAGCGTTGAAGGGGGCCTCACGGGCAGGGCTTTCTTT. Translating it yields CSVEGGLTGRAFF.